The T cell receptor beta chain described here comes from a study of cytomegalovirus exposure and HLA in healthy donors. Study details: Approximately 180 million T cells yielded 100 million to 130 million unique TCR beta sequences, as an earlier analysis found. Study-wide findings and caveats: Fewer than 20,000 TCR beta sequences were associated with HLA alleles at 0.05 false discovery rate in a later analysis. CMV serostatus alone was available as immune exposure information. A few V segments could not be told apart, such as TRBV6-2 and TRBV6-3, and were left out.

The PCR contained 60 Vbeta and 13 Jbeta primers. Only in-frame clones appear in the TCRdb table, and some are missing; sequencing was by immunoSEQ multiplex PCR. Of 250,000 to 350,000 clones in the sample, under 90% are singletons; the top ten hold roughly 0.31%. Worth noting for this clone: Its specificity is not known.

The CDR3 runs to 19 residues. The sample comprised PBMCs. This TCR derives from a girl aged 2 to 9 in good health and CMV-seronegative. The chain joins TRBV21-1 to TRBJ1-5; the table's D call TRBD1 went unverified against the DNA. TRBV21-1 is deemed a pseudogene. The CDR3 spells CASSLPDSGCSPRGQPQHF. The CDR3 nucleotides are TGTGCCAGCAGCCTTCCGGATTCGGGGTGCTCCCCGAGGGGGCAGCCCCAGCATTTT.